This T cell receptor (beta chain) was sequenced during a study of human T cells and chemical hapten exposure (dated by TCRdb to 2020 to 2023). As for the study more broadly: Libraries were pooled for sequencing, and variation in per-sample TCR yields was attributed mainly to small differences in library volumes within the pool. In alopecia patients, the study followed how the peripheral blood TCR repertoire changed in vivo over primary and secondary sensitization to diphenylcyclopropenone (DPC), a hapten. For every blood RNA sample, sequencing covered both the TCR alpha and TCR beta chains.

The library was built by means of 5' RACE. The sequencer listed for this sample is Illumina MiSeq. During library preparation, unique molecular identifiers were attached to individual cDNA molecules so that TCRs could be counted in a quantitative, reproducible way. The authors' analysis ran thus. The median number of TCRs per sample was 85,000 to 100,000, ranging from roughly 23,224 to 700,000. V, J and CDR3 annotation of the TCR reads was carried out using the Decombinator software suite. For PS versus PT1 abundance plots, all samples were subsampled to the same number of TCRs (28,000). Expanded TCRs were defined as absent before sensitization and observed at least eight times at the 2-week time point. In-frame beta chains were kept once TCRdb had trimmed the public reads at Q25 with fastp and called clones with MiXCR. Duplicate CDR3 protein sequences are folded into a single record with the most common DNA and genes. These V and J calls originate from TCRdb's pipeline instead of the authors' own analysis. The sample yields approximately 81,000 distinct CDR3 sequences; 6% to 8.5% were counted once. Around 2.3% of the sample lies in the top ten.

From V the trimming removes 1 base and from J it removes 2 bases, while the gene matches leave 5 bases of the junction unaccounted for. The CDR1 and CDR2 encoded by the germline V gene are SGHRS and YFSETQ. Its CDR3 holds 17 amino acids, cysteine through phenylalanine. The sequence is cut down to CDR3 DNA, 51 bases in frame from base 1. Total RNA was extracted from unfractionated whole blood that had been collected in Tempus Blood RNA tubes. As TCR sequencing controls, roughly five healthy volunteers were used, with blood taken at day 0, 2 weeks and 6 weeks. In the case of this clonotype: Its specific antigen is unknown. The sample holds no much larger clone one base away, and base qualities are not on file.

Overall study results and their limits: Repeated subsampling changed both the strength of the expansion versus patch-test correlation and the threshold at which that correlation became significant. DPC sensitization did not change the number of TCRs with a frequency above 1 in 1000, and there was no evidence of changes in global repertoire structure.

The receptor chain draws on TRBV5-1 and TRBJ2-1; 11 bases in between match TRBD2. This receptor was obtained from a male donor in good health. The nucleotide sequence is TGCGCCAGCAGCTTGCTTAGCGGGGGGGTAACCTACAATGAGCAGTTCTTC. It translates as CASSLLSGGVTYNEQFF.